The entry below gives a single TCR beta chain sequence along with its context. The antigen is unknown. Libraries were prepared by immunoSEQ multiplex PCR; TCRdb keeps only in-frame clonotypes and omits some of them. The repertoire holds some 10,000 clones, with 75% to 85% as singletons. The sample belongs to a study of cytotoxic CD8 clonotypes in ibrutinib-treated CLL. Overall study results and limits: Clonality was higher at ibrutinib response and returned toward baseline at progression. Contraction or stability on treatment characterized the public clonotypes, which were uncommon.

The CDR3 totals 14 residues. V lost 0 bases and J 5 bases, leaving 11 bases between the germline ends. Germline V CDR1 and CDR2: SGHDT, YYEEEE. This clonotype was obtained from a human donor with chronic lymphocytic leukemia. Material: PBMCs, obtained at disease progression, from a patient treated with ibrutinib. V usage is TRBV5-6 and J usage is TRBJ2-5; no clear D. CDR3 sequence: CASSLGRLWETQYF. The CDR3 bases are TGTGCCAGCAGCTTGGGAAGGTTATGGGAGACCCAGTACTTC.